This T cell receptor (beta chain) was captured in a study of T-cell memory formation after mild COVID-19. Worth noting for this clonotype: The antigen is unknown.

Study-wide results and limits: Later expanders leaned CD4+, whereas day 15 to 85 contracting clones were balanced CD4/CD8.

TCRdb reprocessed the 5' RACE reads with MiXCR, giving one entry per CDR3 protein. The top ten clones hold roughly a quarter of a sample with 75,000 to 95,000 distinct CDR3 sequences, 10% to 15% of them seen once. The CDR3 has 16 amino acids. Unmatched junction bases numbered 5, after V lost 5 bases and J lost 1 base. The chain combines TRBV12-3 or TRBV12-4 with TRBJ1-3; TRBD1 aligns across 10 bases. The source material was PBMCs or a T cell subset sorted from them (not recorded which). The clonotype comes from an adult woman who had mild COVID-19 (a few samples of this study predate the infection). Cell type and time point are not known. Here the CDR3 DNA reads TGTGCCAGCAGTCTGACAGGGGGCGCGTCTGGAAACACCATATATTTT. Protein: CASSLTGGASGNTIYF.